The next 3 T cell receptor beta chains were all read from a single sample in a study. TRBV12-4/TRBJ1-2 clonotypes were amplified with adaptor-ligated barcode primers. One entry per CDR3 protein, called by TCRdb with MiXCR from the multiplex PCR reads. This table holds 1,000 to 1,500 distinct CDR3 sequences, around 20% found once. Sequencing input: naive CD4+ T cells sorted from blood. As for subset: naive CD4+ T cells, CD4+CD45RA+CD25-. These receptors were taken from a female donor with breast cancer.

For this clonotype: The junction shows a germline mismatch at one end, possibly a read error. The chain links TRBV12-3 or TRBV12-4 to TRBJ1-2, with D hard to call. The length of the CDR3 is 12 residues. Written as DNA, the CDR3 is TGTGCCGGCAGTCCATCCGCCTATGGCTTCACCTTC. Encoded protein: CAGSPSAYGFTF.

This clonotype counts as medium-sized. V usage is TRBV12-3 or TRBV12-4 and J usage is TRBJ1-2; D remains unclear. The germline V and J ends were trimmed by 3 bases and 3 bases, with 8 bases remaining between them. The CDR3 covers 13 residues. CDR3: CASSFREDYGYTF. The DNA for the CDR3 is TGTGCCAGCAGTTTTCGGGAGGACTATGGCTACACCTTC.

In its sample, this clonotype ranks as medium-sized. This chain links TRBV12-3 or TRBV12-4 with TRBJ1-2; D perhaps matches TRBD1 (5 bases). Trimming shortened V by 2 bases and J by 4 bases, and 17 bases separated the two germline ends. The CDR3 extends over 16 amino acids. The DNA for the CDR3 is TGTGCCAGCAGTTTAAGGGGTCAAGACAGATCCTATGGCTACACCTTC. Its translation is CASSLRGQDRSYGYTF.